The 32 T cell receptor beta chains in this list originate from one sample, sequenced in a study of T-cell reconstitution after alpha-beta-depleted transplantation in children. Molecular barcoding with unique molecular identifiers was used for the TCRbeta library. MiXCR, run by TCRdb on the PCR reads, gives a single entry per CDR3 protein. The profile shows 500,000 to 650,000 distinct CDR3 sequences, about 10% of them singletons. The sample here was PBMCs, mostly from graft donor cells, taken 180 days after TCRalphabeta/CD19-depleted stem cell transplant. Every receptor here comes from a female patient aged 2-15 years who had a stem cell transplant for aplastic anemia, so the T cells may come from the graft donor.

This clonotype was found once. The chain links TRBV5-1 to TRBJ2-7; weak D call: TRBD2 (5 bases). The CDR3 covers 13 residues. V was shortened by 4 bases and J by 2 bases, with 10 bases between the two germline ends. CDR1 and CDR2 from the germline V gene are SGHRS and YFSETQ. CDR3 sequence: CASSPREAYEQYF. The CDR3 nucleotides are TGCGCCAGCAGCCCTCGGGAAGCCTACGAGCAGTACTTC.

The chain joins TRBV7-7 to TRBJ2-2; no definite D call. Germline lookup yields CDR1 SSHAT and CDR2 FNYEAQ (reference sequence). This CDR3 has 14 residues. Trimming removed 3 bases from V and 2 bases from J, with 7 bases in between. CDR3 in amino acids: CASSLVANTGELFF. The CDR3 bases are TGTGCCAGCAGCTTGGTAGCTAACACCGGGGAGCTGTTTTTT.

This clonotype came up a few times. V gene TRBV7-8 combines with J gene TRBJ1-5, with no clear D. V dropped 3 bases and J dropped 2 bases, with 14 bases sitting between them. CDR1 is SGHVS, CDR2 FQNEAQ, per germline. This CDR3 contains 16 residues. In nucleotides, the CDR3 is TGTGCCAGCAGCTTTAAAAGCGGGTTTGGCAATCAGCCCCAGCATTTT. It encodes CASSFKSGFGNQPQHF. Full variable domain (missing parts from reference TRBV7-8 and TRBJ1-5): GAGVSQSPRYKVAKRGQDVALRCDPISGHVSLFWYQQALGQGPEFLTYFQNEAQLDKSGLPSDRFFAERPEGSVSTLKIQRTQQEDSAVYLCASSFKSGFGNQPQHFGDGTRLSIL.

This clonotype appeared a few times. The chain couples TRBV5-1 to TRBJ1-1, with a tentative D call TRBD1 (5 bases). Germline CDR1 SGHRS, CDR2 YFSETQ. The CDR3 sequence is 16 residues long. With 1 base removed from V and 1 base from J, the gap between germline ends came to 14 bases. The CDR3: CASSLSLRRGNTEAFF. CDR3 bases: TGCGCCAGCAGCTTGTCTCTGCGTAGGGGGAACACTGAAGCTTTCTTT.

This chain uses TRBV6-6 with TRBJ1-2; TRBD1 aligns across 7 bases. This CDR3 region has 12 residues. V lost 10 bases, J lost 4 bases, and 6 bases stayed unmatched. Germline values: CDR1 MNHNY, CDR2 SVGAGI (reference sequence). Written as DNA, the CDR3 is TGTGCCATCGCGACAGGGTCCTATGGCTACACCTTC. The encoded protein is CAIATGSYGYTF.

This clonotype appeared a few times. The CDR3 region is CASSIKELSSYNEQFF. The CDR3 DNA follows: TGTGCCAGTAGTATTAAGGAACTAAGCTCCTACAATGAGCAGTTCTTC. The V and J genes are TRBV19 and TRBJ2-1, with D uncertain. The CDR3 is 16 residues long. Trimming took 3 bases from V and 0 from J, leaving 12 bases between them. Germline CDR1 and CDR2: LNHDA and SQIVND (reference sequence).

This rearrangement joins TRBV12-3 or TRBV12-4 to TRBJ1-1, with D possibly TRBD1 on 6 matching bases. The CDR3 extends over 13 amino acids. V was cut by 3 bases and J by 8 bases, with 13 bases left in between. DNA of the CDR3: TGTGCCAGCAGTTTCCGACAGGTAATAGAAGCTTTCTTT. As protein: CASSFRQVIEAFF.

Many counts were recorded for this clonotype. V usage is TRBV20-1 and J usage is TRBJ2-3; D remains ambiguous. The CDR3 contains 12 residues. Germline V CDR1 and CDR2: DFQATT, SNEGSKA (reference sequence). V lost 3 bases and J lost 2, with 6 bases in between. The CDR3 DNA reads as TGCAGTGCTAGGGTCGTCACAGATACGCAGTATTTT. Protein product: CSARVVTDTQYF.

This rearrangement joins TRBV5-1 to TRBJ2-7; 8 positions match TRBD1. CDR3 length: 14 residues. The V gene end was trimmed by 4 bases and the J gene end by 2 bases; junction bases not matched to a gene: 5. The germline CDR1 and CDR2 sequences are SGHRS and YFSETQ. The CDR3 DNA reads TGCGCCAGCAGCGCCACGACAGGGGCCTACGAGCAGTACTTC. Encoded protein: CASSATTGAYEQYF.

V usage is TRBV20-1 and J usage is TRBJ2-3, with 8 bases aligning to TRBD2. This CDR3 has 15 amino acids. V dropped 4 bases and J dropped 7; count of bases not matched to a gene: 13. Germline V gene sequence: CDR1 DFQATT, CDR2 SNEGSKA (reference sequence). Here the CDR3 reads CSANSNSGAYNTQYF. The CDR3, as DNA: TGCAGTGCTAATTCCAATAGCGGGGCTTATAATACGCAGTATTTT.

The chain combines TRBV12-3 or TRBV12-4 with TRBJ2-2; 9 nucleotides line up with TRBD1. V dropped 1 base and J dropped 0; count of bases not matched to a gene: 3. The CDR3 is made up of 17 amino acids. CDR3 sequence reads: CASSLGGTGTNTGELFF. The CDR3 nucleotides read TGTGCCAGCAGTTTAGGCGGGACAGGGACGAACACCGGGGAGCTGTTTTTT.

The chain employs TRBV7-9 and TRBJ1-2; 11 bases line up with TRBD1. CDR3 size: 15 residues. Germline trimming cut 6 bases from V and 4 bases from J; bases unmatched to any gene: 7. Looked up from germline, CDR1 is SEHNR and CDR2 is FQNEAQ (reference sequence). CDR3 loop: CASRETGTGGYGYTF. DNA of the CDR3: TGTGCCAGCAGAGAGACCGGGACAGGGGGCTATGGCTACACCTTC.

The CDR3 DNA sequence: TGTGCCAGCAGTTTAGGGGCCGGACTGGAGTACTTC. Translation: CASSLGAGLEYF. The chain has TRBV12-3 or TRBV12-4 and TRBJ2-7; TRBD2 is a possible D gene (5 bases). CDR3 length: 12 amino acids. V lost 1 base to trimming and J lost 11 bases, with 12 bases between them.

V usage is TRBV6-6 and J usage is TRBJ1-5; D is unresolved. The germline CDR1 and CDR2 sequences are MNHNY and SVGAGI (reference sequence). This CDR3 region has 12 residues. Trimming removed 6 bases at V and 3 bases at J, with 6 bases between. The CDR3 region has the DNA TGTGCCAGCAGCCAACTCAATCAGCCCCAGCATTTT. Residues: CASSQLNQPQHF.

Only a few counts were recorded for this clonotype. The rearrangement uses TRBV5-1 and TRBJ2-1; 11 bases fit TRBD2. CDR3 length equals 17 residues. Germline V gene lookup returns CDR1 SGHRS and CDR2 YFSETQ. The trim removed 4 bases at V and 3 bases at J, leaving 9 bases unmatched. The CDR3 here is CASSPTPGLAVYNEQFF. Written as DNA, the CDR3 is TGCGCCAGCAGCCCAACCCCGGGACTAGCGGTCTACAATGAGCAGTTCTTC.

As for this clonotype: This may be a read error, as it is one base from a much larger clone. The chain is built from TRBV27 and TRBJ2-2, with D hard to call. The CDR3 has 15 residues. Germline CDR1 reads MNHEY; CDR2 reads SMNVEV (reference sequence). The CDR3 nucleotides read TGTGGCACCTCGCCCAGCAGGATCAACACCGGGGAGCTGTTTTTT. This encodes CGTSPSRINTGELFF.

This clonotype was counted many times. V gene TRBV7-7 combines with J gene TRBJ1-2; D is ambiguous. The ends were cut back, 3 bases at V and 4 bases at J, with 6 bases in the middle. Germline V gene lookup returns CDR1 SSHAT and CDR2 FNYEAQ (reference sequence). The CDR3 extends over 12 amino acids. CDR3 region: CASSLPVYGYTF. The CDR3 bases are TGTGCCAGCAGCTTGCCAGTCTATGGCTACACCTTC.

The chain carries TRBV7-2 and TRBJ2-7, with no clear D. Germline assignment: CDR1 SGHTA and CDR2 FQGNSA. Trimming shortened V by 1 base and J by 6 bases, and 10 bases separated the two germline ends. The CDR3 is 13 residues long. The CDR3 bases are TGTGCCAGCAGCTTAGACGCCCTCCGCGAGCAGTACTTC. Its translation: CASSLDALREQYF.

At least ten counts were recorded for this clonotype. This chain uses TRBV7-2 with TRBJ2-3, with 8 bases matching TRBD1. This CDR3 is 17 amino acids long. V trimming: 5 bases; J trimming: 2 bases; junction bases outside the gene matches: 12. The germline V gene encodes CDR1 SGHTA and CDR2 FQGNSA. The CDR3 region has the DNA TGTGCCAGCAGCCAAAAAGCGGCAGGGGGCCTCACAGATACGCAGTATTTT. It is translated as CASSQKAAGGLTDTQYF.

The CDR3 reads CASSLRSGIYGYTF. CDR3 in DNA: TGCGCCAGCAGTCTACGCTCAGGGATCTATGGCTACACCTTC. The V gene is TRBV5-1, the J gene TRBJ1-2; D is perhaps TRBD1 (5 bases). This CDR3 contains 14 residues. Germline CDR1 SGHRS, CDR2 YFSETQ. The V end was cut by 5 bases, the J end by 4 bases, with 15 bases between.

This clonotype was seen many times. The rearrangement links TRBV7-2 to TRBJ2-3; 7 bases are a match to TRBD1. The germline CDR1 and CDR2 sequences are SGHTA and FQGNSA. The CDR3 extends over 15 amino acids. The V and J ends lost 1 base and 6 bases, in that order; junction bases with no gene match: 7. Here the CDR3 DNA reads TGTGCCAGCAGCTTAGGGGGGACAGTGGGGGATACGCAGTATTTT. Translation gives CASSLGGTVGDTQYF.

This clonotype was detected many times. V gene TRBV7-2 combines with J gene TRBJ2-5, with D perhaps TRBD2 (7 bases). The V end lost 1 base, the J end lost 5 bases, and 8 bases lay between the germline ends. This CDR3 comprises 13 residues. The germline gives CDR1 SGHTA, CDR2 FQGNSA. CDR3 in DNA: TGTGCCAGCAGCTTAGAGGGGGGGGAGACCCAGTACTTC. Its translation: CASSLEGGETQYF.

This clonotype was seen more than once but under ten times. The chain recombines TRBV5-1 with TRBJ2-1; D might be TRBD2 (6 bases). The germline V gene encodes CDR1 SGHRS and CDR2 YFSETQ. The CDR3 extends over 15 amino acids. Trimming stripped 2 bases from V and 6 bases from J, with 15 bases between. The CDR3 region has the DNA TGCGCCAGCAGCTTCCGGGACTTTGACCTCAATGAGCAGTTCTTC. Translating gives CASSFRDFDLNEQFF.

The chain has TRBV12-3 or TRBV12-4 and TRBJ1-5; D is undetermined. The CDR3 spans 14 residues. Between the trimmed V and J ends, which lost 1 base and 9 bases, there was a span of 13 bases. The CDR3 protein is CASSLGPGRRPQHF. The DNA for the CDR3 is TGTGCCAGCAGTTTAGGGCCTGGTAGGAGGCCCCAGCATTTT.

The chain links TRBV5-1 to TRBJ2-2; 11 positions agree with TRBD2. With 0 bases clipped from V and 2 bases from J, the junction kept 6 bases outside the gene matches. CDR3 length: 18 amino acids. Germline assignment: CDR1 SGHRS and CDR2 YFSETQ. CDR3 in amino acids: CASSLAAGTSGNTGELFF. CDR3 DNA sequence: TGCGCCAGCAGCTTGGCCGCCGGGACTAGCGGTAACACCGGGGAGCTGTTTTTT.

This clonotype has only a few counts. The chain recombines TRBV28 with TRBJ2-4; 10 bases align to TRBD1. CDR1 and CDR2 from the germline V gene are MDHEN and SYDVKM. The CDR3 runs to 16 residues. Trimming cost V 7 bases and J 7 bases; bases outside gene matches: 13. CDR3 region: CASKGGATGGGNIQYF. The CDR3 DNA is TGTGCCAGCAAGGGGGGGGCGACAGGGGGCGGGAACATTCAGTACTTC.

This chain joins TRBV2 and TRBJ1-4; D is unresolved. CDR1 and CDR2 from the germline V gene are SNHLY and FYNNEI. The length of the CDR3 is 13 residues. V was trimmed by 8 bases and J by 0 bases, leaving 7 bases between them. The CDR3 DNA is TGTGCCAGCTGGCCTGCAACTAATGAAAAACTGTTTTTT. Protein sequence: CASWPATNEKLFF.

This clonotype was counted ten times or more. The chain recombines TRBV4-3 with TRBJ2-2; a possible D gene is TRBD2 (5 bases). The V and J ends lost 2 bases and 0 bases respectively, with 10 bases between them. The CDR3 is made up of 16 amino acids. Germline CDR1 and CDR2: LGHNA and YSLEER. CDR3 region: CASSQRTGANTGELFF. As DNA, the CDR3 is TGCGCCAGCAGCCAACGGACTGGGGCGAACACCGGGGAGCTGTTTTTT.

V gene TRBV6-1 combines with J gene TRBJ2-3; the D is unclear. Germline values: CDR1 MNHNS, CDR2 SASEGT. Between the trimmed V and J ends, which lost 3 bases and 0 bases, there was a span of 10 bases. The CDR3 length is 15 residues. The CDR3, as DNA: TGTGCCAGCAGTGATCGGGTCGTCAGCACAGATACGCAGTATTTT. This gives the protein CASSDRVVSTDTQYF.

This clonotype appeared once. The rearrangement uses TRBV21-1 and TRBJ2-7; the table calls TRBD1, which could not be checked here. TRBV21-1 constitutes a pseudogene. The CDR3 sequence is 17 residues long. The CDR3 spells CASSRTGGGGSAFEQYF. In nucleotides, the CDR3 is TGTGCCAGCAGCAGGACAGGGGGCGGCGGGAGTGCTTTTGAGCAGTACTTC.

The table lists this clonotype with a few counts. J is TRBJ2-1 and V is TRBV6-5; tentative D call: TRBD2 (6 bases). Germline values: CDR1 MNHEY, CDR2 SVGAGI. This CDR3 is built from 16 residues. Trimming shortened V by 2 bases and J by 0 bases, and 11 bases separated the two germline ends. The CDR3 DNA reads TGTGCCAGCAGTTACCGGCTAGCGAACTCCTACAATGAGCAGTTCTTC. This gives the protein CASSYRLANSYNEQFF.

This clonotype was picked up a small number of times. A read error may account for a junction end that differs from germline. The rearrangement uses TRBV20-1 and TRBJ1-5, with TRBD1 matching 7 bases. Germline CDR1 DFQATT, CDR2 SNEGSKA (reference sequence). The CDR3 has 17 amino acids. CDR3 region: CSARVQGWYSSNQPQHF. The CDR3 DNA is TGCAGTGCGAGAGTACAGGGGTGGTACAGTAGCAATCAGCCCCAGCATTTT.